This entry lists 24 T cell receptor beta chains sequenced from one sample in a study of blood T cells in healthy people across ages. Using a J-beta primer mix together with a sample-barcoded 5' primer, a second PCR was run for about 6 to 11 cycles. One entry per CDR3 protein results from TCRdb running MiXCR on the 5' RACE reads. The table includes roughly 680,000 distinct CDR3 sequences, more than 40% detected once. What was sequenced was blood. The receptors shown here come from a woman aged 60-75 years in good health.

This clonotype showed up just a few times. The gene calls are TRBV4-2 and TRBJ2-7; 11 bases are shared with TRBD2. The V and J ends lost 4 bases and 2 bases, in that order; junction bases with no gene match: 4. Germline values: CDR1 LGHNA, CDR2 YNFKEQ. The CDR3 has 15 amino acids. In nucleotides, the CDR3 is TGTGCCAGCAGCCCCCTAGCGGGAGGCCCCTACGAGCAGTACTTC. It yields the protein CASSPLAGGPYEQYF.

The rearrangement links TRBV27 to TRBJ2-7; 8 nucleotides match TRBD1. The CDR3 spans 14 residues. Unmatched junction bases numbered 10, after V lost 6 bases and J lost 6 bases. CDR1 is MNHEY and CDR2 is SMNVEV in the germline V gene (reference sequence). The DNA for the CDR3 is TGTGCCAGCAGCTCCGGGACAGGAGTATTCGAGCAGTACTTC. Its translation is CASSSGTGVFEQYF.

The chain uses TRBV7-2 and TRBJ1-2; the D is unclear. The CDR3 contains 14 residues. The germline gives CDR1 SGHTA, CDR2 FQGNSA. Trimming left V 5 bases short and J 8 bases short, with 18 bases between. CDR3 sequence reads: CASSQSWDLRGYTF. In nucleotides, the CDR3 is TGTGCCAGCAGCCAGTCCTGGGATCTGAGGGGCTACACCTTC.

V usage is TRBV20-1 and J usage is TRBJ2-7; tentative D call: TRBD2 (5 bases). Germline loops: CDR1 DFQATT, CDR2 SNEGSKA (reference sequence). CDR3 length: 12 residues. Trimming removed 7 bases at V and 9 bases at J, with 19 bases between. The CDR3 loop is CSVPAAERWQYF. The CDR3 DNA is TGCAGTGTGCCAGCGGCAGAACGATGGCAGTACTTC.

The chain joins TRBV2 to TRBJ2-4, with D perhaps TRBD2 (5 bases). The J call could be wrong; TRBJ2-7 is a better fit for the DNA end. CDR3 length: 12 residues. CDR1 is SNHLY and CDR2 is FYNNEI in the germline V gene. CDR3 amino acids: CASRATSYEQYF. DNA for the CDR3: TGTGCCAGCAGGGCCACTAGTTACGAGCAGTACTTC.

The chain has TRBV12-3 or TRBV12-4 and TRBJ2-3; 9 bases fit TRBD1. The CDR3 is made up of 14 amino acids. Trimming cost V 1 base and J 6 bases; bases outside gene matches: 2. DNA of the CDR3: TGTGCCAGCAGTTTAGACAGGGGGCGGGATACGCAGTATTTT. It is translated as CASSLDRGRDTQYF.

The chain recombines TRBV7-3 with TRBJ2-1; a weak D match, TRBD1 (6 bases). Germline V CDR1 and CDR2: SGHTA, FQGTGA. The length of the CDR3 is 13 residues. V lost 2 bases, J lost 12 bases, and 14 bases lay in between. The CDR3 is CASSLGGSDRQFF. As DNA, the CDR3 is TGTGCCAGCAGCTTAGGAGGATCGGACAGGCAGTTCTTC.

The chain combines TRBV7-2 with TRBJ2-3; D is ambiguous. With 5 bases removed from V and 4 bases from J, the gap between germline ends came to 13 bases. The CDR3 spans 14 residues. Germline V gives CDR1 SGHTA, CDR2 FQGNSA. The DNA for the CDR3 is TGTGCCAGCAGCCCCTACGTGGGGTCAGATACGCAGTATTTT. Protein sequence: CASSPYVGSDTQYF.

This chain uses TRBV7-2 with TRBJ2-5; tentative D call: TRBD2 (6 bases). The end of the DNA aligns better with TRBJ2-7, so the J call may be wrong. The CDR3 is 15 amino acids. Germline V gene lookup returns CDR1 SGHTA and CDR2 FQGNSA. As DNA, the CDR3 is TGTGCCAGCAGCTCCGAATGCGGGACCACATACGAGCAGTACTTC. It yields the protein CASSSECGTTYEQYF.

The rearrangement joins TRBV15 to TRBJ1-1; D gene ambiguous. V lost 4 bases and J 1 base, leaving 10 bases between the germline ends. Germline V CDR1 and CDR2: LNHNV, YYDKDF (reference sequence). This CDR3 is 14 amino acids long. The CDR3 reads CATSTGRENTEAFF. CDR3 DNA sequence: TGTGCCACCAGCACCGGACGGGAGAACACTGAAGCTTTCTTT.

This sequence joins TRBV14 and TRBJ2-7; 9 nucleotides match TRBD2. The tail of the sequence fits TRBJ2-5 better, so the J call may be wrong. The CDR3 spans 13 residues. The V gene's germline CDR1 is SGHDN and CDR2 FVKESK. This CDR3 reads CASGLAGVETQYF. In DNA, the CDR3 is TGTGCCAGCGGTTTAGCGGGAGTGGAGACCCAGTACTTC.

This clonotype showed up many times. V usage is TRBV29-1 and J usage is TRBJ2-7; D not certain. The length of the CDR3 is 12 residues. Trimming took off 7 bases at V and 2 bases at J, with 12 bases between the two ends. Per germline, CDR1 SQVTM and CDR2 ANQGSEA. The DNA of the CDR3 is TGCAGCGCTGTGCTGGGCCCCTACGAGCAGTACTTC. Translated, it gives CSAVLGPYEQYF.

Here the CDR3 DNA reads TGCGCCAGCAGCTTGGCTTTGGGTTTCGATGAAAAACTGTTTTTT. Its translation: CASSLALGFDEKLFF. This sequence joins TRBV5-1 and TRBJ1-4; D not certain. Deletions cut 0 bases from V and 6 bases from J, with 12 bases between. The CDR3 sequence is 15 residues long. Germline loops: CDR1 SGHRS, CDR2 YFSETQ. Filled out from reference TRBV5-1 and TRBJ1-4, the complete variable domain reads KAGVTQTPRYLIKTRGQQVTLSCSPISGHRSVSWYQQTPGQGLQFLFEYFSETQRNKGNFPGRFSGRQFSNSRSEMNVSTLELGDSALYLCASSLALGFDEKLFFGSGTQLSVL.

This clonotype has more than one count but fewer than ten. The chain has TRBV7-2 and TRBJ1-4; no definite D call. The CDR3 has 14 amino acids. The V gene's germline CDR1 is SGHTA and CDR2 FQGNSA. Trimming took 3 bases from V and 7 from J, leaving 12 bases between them. The CDR3 here is CASSFLAGSEKLFF. In DNA form, the CDR3 reads TGTGCCAGCAGCTTTTTGGCGGGGAGTGAAAAACTGTTTTTT.

For this clonotype: Since a much larger clone is just one base distant, this may be a read error. The chain combines TRBV6-2 or TRBV6-3 with TRBJ2-7, with 9 positions matching TRBD2. The germline gives CDR1 MNHEY, CDR2 SVGEGT. The trim removed 6 bases at V and 7 bases at J, leaving 13 bases unmatched. This CDR3 contains 15 residues. Here the CDR3 reads CASSPGTSSLNEQYF. DNA of the CDR3: TGTGCCAGCAGCCCAGGGACTAGCAGTCTTAATGAGCAGTACTTC.

The count of this clonotype is one. The CDR3 loop is CAISESKPGLAGNTIYF. CDR3 nucleotide sequence: TGTGCCATCAGTGAGTCGAAGCCAGGGCTTGCTGGAAACACCATATATTTT. V and J are TRBV10-3 and TRBJ1-3, with D maybe TRBD1 (5 bases). Trimming shortened V by 0 bases and J by 2 bases, and 14 bases separated the two germline ends. CDR1 and CDR2 from the germline V gene are ENHRY and SYGVKD. This CDR3 contains 17 residues.

V gene TRBV7-2 combines with J gene TRBJ2-7, with TRBD2 identical over 9 bases. The CDR3 has 14 amino acids. Germline V gene data show CDR1 as SGHTA and CDR2 as FQGNSA. The J segment lost 4 bases and the V segment lost 5 bases, leaving 6 bases of the junction unmatched. CDR3 DNA: TGTGCCAGCAGCGCTCTAGCGGGGACGTACGAGCAGTACTTC. This codes for CASSALAGTYEQYF.

This clonotype was counted many times. The V and J genes are TRBV21-1 and TRBJ2-4; the table assigns TRBD1, which was not confirmed against the DNA. TRBV21-1 has pseudogene status. The CDR3 extends over 14 amino acids. In nucleotides, the CDR3 is TGTGCCAGCAGCACGGGACAGGGAAAAAACATTCAGTACTTC. Its translation: CASSTGQGKNIQYF.

This sequence joins TRBV5-4 and TRBJ2-7; TRBD1 aligns across 9 bases. Germline-derived CDR1 and CDR2 are SGHNT and YYREEE (reference sequence). This CDR3 is 15 amino acids long. The V and J ends lost 0 bases and 2 bases, in that order; junction bases with no gene match: 3. The CDR3 reads CASSLAGTGPYEQYF. CDR3 DNA: TGTGCCAGCAGCTTGGCAGGGACAGGGCCCTACGAGCAGTACTTC.

The chain has TRBV5-1 and TRBJ1-4; D gene ambiguous. CDR3 length equals 13 residues. Germline-derived CDR1 and CDR2 are SGHRS and YFSETQ. The V end lost 7 bases, the J end lost 4 bases, and 11 bases lay between the germline ends. The chain's CDR3 is CASSGGLNEKLFF. The CDR3 coding sequence is TGCGCCAGCTCCGGAGGGCTTAATGAAAAACTGTTTTTT. The full variable domain, completed using reference TRBV5-1 and TRBJ1-4, is KAGVTQTPRYLIKTRGQQVTLSCSPISGHRSVSWYQQTPGQGLQFLFEYFSETQRNKGNFPGRFSGRQFSNSRSEMNVSTLELGDSALYLCASSGGLNEKLFFGSGTQLSVL.

The rearrangement links TRBV7-9 to TRBJ1-4; 9 nucleotides line up with TRBD1. The CDR3 runs 18 residues. V lost 2 bases to trimming and J lost 8 bases; unmatched junction nucleotides: 15. Looked up from germline, CDR1 is SEHNR and CDR2 is FQNEAQ (reference sequence). CDR3 nucleotide sequence: TGTGCCAGCAGCTTAAGGACGGGACAGGGACGTCTTGGAGAAAAACTGTTTTTT. This sequence encodes CASSLRTGQGRLGEKLFF.

This chain connects TRBV28 to TRBJ2-4, with unresolved D. The end of the DNA aligns better with TRBJ2-5, so the J call may be wrong. Looked up from germline, CDR1 is MDHEN and CDR2 is SYDVKM. The CDR3 sequence is 13 residues long. CDR3 bases: TGTGCCAGCAGTTCTTTTGTTCGGGAGACCCAGTACTTC. Translated, it gives CASSSFVRETQYF.

The rearrangement joins TRBV4-1 to TRBJ1-2; D call uncertain. This CDR3 is built from 17 residues. Trimming took 2 bases from V and 8 from J, leaving 24 bases between them. The germline V gene has CDR1 MGHRA and CDR2 YSYEKL. The DNA of the CDR3 is TGCGCCAGCAGCCAAATCTTTCCAGTGCTCGAAGTAGGAGGCTACACCTTC. It translates to CASSQIFPVLEVGGYTF.

The CDR3 is CSDRAVFFNEQFF. The CDR3 region has the DNA TGCTCGGACAGGGCTGTTTTTTTCAATGAGCAGTTCTTC. The V call is TRBV20-1, the J call TRBJ2-1; 8 bases are shared with TRBD1. Per the germline V gene, CDR1 is DFQATT and CDR2 is SNEGSKA (reference sequence). The CDR3 covers 13 residues.